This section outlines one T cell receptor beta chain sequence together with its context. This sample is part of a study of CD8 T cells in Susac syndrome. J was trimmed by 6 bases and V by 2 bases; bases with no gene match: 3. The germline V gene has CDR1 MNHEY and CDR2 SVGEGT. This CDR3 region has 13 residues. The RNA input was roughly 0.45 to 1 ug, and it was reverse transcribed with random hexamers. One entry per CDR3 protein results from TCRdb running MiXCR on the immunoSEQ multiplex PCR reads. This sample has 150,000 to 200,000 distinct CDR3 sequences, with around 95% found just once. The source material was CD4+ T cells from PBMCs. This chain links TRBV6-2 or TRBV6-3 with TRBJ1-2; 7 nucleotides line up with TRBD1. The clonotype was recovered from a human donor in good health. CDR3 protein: CASSYRGHNGYTF. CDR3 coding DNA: TGTGCCAGCAGTTACAGGGGGCACAATGGCTACACCTTC.